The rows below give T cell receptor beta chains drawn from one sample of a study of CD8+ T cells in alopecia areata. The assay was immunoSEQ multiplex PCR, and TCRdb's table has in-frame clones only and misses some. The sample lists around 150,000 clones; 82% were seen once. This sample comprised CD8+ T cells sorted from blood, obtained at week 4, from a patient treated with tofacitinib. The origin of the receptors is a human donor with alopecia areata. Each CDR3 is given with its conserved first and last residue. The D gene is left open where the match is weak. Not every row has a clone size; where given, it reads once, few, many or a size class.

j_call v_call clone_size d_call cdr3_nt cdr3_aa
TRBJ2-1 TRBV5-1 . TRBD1 TGCGCCAGCAGCTTTCGTCAGGGGGCGTACAATGAGCAGTTCTTC CASSFRQGAYNEQFF
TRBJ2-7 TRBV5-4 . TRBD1 TGTGCCAGCAGCTCGCGGGGACAGGAGTACTACGAGCAGTACTTC CASSSRGQEYYEQYF
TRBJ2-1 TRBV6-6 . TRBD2 TGTGCCAGCAGTTACGTAAGCGGGGGGGTGAATGAGCAGTTCTTC CASSYVSGGVNEQFF
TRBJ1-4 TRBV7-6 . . TGTGCCAGCAGCTTATGGCCAGGGGTTCGGGAAAAACTGTTTTTT CASSLWPGVREKLFF
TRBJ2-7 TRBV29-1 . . TGCAGCGTTGAAGAACCCGGACGGGGACCCTACGAGCAGTACTTC CSVEEPGRGPYEQYF
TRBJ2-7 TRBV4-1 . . TGCGCCAGCAGCCAAGGGGTCAGGGACTCCTACGAGCAGTACTTC CASSQGVRDSYEQYF
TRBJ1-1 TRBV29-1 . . TGCAGCGTTGAGGGGGCAGTGAACACTGAAGCTTTCTTT CSVEGAVNTEAFF
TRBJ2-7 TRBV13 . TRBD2 TGTGCCAGCAGCTTACGACTAGCGGGTTACGAGCAGTACTTC CASSLRLAGYEQYF
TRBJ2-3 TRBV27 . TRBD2 TGTGCCAGCAGTCTAGCGGGGGCGGGAGATACGCAGTATTTT CASSLAGAGDTQYF
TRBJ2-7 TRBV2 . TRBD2 TGTGCCAGCAGTGAGACTAGCGGGGGCTACGAGCAGTACTTC CASSETSGGYEQYF
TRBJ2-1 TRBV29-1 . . TGCAGCGTTGACGGGAGCTCCTACAATGAGCAGTTCTTC CSVDGSSYNEQFF
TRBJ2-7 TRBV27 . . TGTGCCAGCAGTTCCGTCGAAAGGGCCTCCTACGAGCAGTACTTC CASSSVERASYEQYF
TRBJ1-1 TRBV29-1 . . TGCAGCGTTGAAGAGGGGGACTACACTGAAGCTTTCTTT CSVEEGDYTEAFF
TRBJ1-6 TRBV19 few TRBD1 TGTGCCACCGGACAGGGGATTTCACCCCTCCACTTT CATGQGISPLHF
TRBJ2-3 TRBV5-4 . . TGTGCCAGCAGCTTGGCCGGGGGCCTCACAGATACGCAGTATTTT CASSLAGGLTDTQYF
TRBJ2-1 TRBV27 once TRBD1 TGTGCCAGCAGTTTAGGGACAGGGTACAATGAGCAGTTCTTC CASSLGTGYNEQFF
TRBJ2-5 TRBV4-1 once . TGCGCCAGCAGCCCAGGGGGGCTAGCGGCCCAAGAGACCCAGTACTTC CASSPGGLAAQETQYF
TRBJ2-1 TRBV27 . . TGTGCCAGCAGTTTATCCCCCTCTGGGAGTCACAATGAGCAGTTCTTC CASSLSPSGSHNEQFF
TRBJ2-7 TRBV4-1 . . TGCGCCAGCAGCCCGCGGACAAACTACGAGCAGTACTTC CASSPRTNYEQYF
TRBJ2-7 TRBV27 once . TGTGCCAGCAGTTTCTCAACTTCCTACGAGCAGTACTTC CASSFSTSYEQYF
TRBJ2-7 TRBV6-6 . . TGTGCCAGCACTACGGACTACGAGCAGTACTTC CASTTDYEQYF
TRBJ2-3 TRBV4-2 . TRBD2 TGTGCCAGCAGCCCGACCAGCGGGGGGGCCGTAGATACGCAGTATTTT CASSPTSGGAVDTQYF
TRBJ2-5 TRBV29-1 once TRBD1 TGCAGCGTTGAAGATCCCAAGGACAGGAGAAGAGAGACCCAGTACTTC CSVEDPKDRRRETQYF
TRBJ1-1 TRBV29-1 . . TGCAGCGTTGAACGGGGCAGGACCAGTGAAGCTTTCTTT CSVERGRTSEAFF
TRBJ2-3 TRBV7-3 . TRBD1 TGTGCCAGCAGCTCAATCTCCAGGGGGCGGGATACGCAGTATTTT CASSSISRGRDTQYF
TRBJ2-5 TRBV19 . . TGTGCCAGTAGTATAGATCAAGCTAGAGAGGAGACCCAGTACTTC CASSIDQAREETQYF
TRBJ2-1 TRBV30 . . TGTGCCTGGAGGCAGGCGGGACGAGAAAATGAGCAGTTCTTC CAWRQAGRENEQFF
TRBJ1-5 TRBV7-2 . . TGTGCCAGCAGCTTAGGTAGAGACAATCAGCCCCAGCATTTT CASSLGRDNQPQHF
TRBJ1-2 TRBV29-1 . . TGCAGCGCGGCCAGGGAAGGGGGTGGCTACACCTTC CSAAREGGGYTF
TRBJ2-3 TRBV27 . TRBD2 TGTGCCAGCAGTTTTAAGGCGGGGGGGCTTACTAGCACAGATACGCAGTATTTT CASSFKAGGLTSTDTQYF
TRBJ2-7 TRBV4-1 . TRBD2 TGCGCCAGCAGCCCCCACGGGGCCTCGGGAGGCGAGCAGTACTTC CASSPHGASGGEQYF
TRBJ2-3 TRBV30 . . TGTGCCTGGAGTCCGTTGGGGGGATCTAGCACAGATACGCAGTATTTT CAWSPLGGSSTDTQYF
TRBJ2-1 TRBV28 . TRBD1 TGTGCCAGCAGTTACGGCCCCGGGACAGGGGGGAGGGATGAGCAGTTCTTC CASSYGPGTGGRDEQFF
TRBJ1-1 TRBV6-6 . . TGTGCCAGTAGGGACACCCTGAACACTGAAGCTTTCTTT CASRDTLNTEAFF
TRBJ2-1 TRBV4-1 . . TGCGCCAGCAGCCGTATCCGGTCTAACTACAATGAGCAGTTCTTC CASSRIRSNYNEQFF
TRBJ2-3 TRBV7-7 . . TGTGCTAGCAGCTTACTGACGGCCACAGATACGCAGTATTTT CASSLLTATDTQYF
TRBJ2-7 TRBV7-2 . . TGTGCCAGCAGCTTAGCTGGCCCCACCTACGAGCAGTACTTC CASSLAGPTYEQYF
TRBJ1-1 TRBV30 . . TGTGCCTGCCCCCGAGAAGGCACTGAAGCTTTCTTT CACPREGTEAFF
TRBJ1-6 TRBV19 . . TGTGCCAGTCTCTCACACCCGGGTTCACCCCTCCACTTT CASLSHPGSPLHF
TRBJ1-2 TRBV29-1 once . TGCAGCGTTTCGGGCGACACCTTC CSVSGDTF
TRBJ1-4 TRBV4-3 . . TGCGCCAGCAGCCAAGATCTCGCAGGGAATGAAAAACTGTTTTTT CASSQDLAGNEKLFF
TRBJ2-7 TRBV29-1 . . TGCAGCGTTGAAGGGACAGGAGGGTCCTACGAGCAGTACTTC CSVEGTGGSYEQYF
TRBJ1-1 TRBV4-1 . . TGCGCCAGCAGCCAAGTCGCGTTGAGAGACCTGAACACTGAAGCTTTCTTT CASSQVALRDLNTEAFF
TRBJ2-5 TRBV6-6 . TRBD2 TGTGCCAGCAGTTCCGGGGGGGGGCTCCACTTC CASSSGGGLHF
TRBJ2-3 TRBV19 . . TGTGCCAGTAGTATGGCGACAGATACGCAGTATTTT CASSMATDTQYF
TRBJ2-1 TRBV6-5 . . TGTGCCAGCAGTGCTGGGGGCGGTAATGAGCAGTTCTTC CASSAGGGNEQFF
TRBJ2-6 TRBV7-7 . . TGTGCTAGCAGCTTAGCGGTTGGGGGCCCCGGGGCCAACGTCCTGACTTTC CASSLAVGGPGANVLTF